This TCR beta chain is drawn from a study of blood T cell repertoires in COVID-19. Assay used: immunoSEQ multiplex PCR; TCRdb lists only in-frame clones, some missing. The sample contains about 220,000 clones, 80% of which appear only once. Germline V gene sequence: CDR1 SGHRS, CDR2 YFSETQ. The CDR3 is 12 residues long. Trimming stripped 1 base from V and 9 bases from J, with 5 bases between. This chain links TRBV5-1 with TRBJ1-6; weak D call: TRBD1 (5 bases). Sequencing input: peripheral blood. This TCR came from a human donor in a cohort sampled during active COVID-19. Here the CDR3 DNA reads TGCGCCAGCAGCTTGACAGGTTCACCCCTCCACTTT. It encodes CASSLTGSPLHF.